One sample yielded the 6 T cell receptor beta chains listed below, sequenced in a study of T cell responses to AZD1222 COVID-19 vaccine. Profiling relied on immunoSEQ multiplex PCR, and the TCRdb table lists in-frame clones only, not all of them. The data hold around 130,000 clones, with approximately 91% observed a single time. Sequenced here: peripheral blood, sampled 28 days after the second AZD1222 dose. Every receptor here comes from an adult who received the AZD1222 COVID-19 vaccine.

The J gene is TRBJ2-7, the V gene TRBV28, with D possibly matching TRBD1 (6 bases). Germline CDR1 reads MDHEN; CDR2 reads SYDVKM. The V end was cut by 5 bases, the J end by 2 bases, with 13 bases between. CDR3 size: 14 residues. CDR3 amino acids: CASSATGTTYEQYF. CDR3 in DNA: TGTGCCAGCAGTGCGACAGGAACAACCTACGAGCAGTACTTC.

CDR3 protein: CASSLSGGGETQYF. CDR3 DNA sequence: TGTGCCAGCAGCCTTAGCGGGGGCGGGGAGACCCAGTACTTC. The chain uses TRBV9 and TRBJ2-5, with TRBD2 matching 9 bases. Losses at the gene ends were 4 bases for V and 5 bases for J; bases not matched to a gene: 6. CDR3 length: 14 residues. CDR1 SGDLS and CDR2 YYNGEE come from the germline V gene.

The rearrangement joins TRBV12-5 to TRBJ1-6, with no clear D. This CDR3 has 12 residues. CDR1 is LGHNT and CDR2 is FRNRAP in the germline V gene. V lost 3 bases, J lost 9 bases, and 6 bases lay in between. CDR3 residues: CASGFSGSPLHF. In nucleotides, the CDR3 is TGTGCTAGTGGTTTTTCGGGTTCACCCCTCCACTTT.

The chain is built from TRBV11-2 and TRBJ1-2; 8 bases line up with TRBD1. CDR1 SGHAT and CDR2 FQNNGV come from the germline V gene. With 6 bases clipped from V and 7 bases from J, the junction kept 10 bases outside the gene matches. This CDR3 contains 14 residues. CDR3: CASRKQGELGGYTF. Written as DNA, the CDR3 is TGTGCCAGCAGAAAACAGGGGGAATTGGGTGGCTACACCTTC.

J is TRBJ1-6 and V is TRBV7-9; D is possibly TRBD1 (5 bases). This CDR3 contains 15 residues. The V end was cut by 5 bases, the J end by 11 bases, with 19 bases between. Germline V gene data show CDR1 as SEHNR and CDR2 as FQNEAQ (reference sequence). The CDR3 reads CASSPRGGAGAPLHF. In DNA form, the CDR3 reads TGTGCCAGCAGCCCCCGGGGAGGGGCTGGGGCACCCCTCCACTTT.

The V gene is TRBV19, the J gene TRBJ1-5, with 11 bases matching TRBD1. J gave up 1 base and V 5 bases, and 1 base lay outside the gene matches. The length of the CDR3 is 15 residues. CDR1 is LNHDA and CDR2 is SQIVND in the germline V gene (reference sequence). The CDR3 sequence: CASSGTGGSNQPQHF. In DNA form, the CDR3 reads TGTGCCAGTAGTGGGACAGGGGGAAGCAATCAGCCCCAGCATTTT.